One sample yielded the 12 T cell receptor beta chains listed below, sequenced in a study of T cell repertoires in cytomegalovirus infection. No antigen has been identified for these receptors. TCRdb processed the reads anew with MiXCR; each CDR3 protein has one entry. The table shows roughly 350,000 distinct CDR3 sequences, with roughly a third occurring only once. The sequencing used cultured PBMCs, collected from culture after CMV antigen stimulation. These receptors were taken from a human donor in good health (CMV status not recorded). Some clones in this sample may be carry-over from other donors' samples.

At least ten counts were recorded for this clonotype. The genes are TRBV7-2 and TRBJ2-7; 9 bases line up with TRBD2. With V trimmed by 1 base and J by 6 bases, 10 bases remained unmatched. Germline CDR1 is SGHTA and CDR2 is FQGNSA. The CDR3 totals 16 residues. CDR3 protein: CASSLGGIAGVAEQYV. The CDR3 nucleotides are TGTGCCAGCAGCTTAGGGGGGATAGCGGGAGTCGCCGAGCAGTACGTC.

The chain is built from TRBV7-2 and TRBJ2-7, with 9 bases fitting TRBD1. This CDR3 has 16 residues. The V gene's germline CDR1 is SGHTA and CDR2 FQGNSA. V gave up 1 base and J gave up 3 bases; unmatched junction bases: 7. The CDR3 reads CASSLEPTDRGYEQYV. CDR3 nucleotide sequence: TGTGCCAGCAGCTTAGAACCTACGGACAGGGGCTACGAGCAGTACGTC.

At least ten counts were recorded for this clonotype. The J gene is TRBJ1-5, the V gene TRBV7-6; D unresolved. CDR1 and CDR2 (germline): SGHVS, FNYEAQ. V was trimmed by 4 bases and J by 1 base, leaving 8 bases between them. This CDR3 has 14 residues. This CDR3 is CASSSAPSNQPQHF. The CDR3 bases are TGTGCCAGCAGCTCGGCCCCCAGCAATCAGCCCCAGCATTTT.

This clonotype turned up a few times. The chain couples TRBV10-3 to TRBJ2-7, with 8 bases that match TRBD2. The germline V gene encodes CDR1 ENHRY and CDR2 SYGVKD. V was pared by 0 bases and J by 1 base, with 5 bases of the junction left unmatched. This CDR3 region has 16 residues. The CDR3 DNA reads TGTGCCATCAGTGAGTCCCGCGGGAGGTGGTCCTACGAGCAGTACTTC. It encodes CAISESRGRWSYEQYF.

V and J are TRBV24-1 and TRBJ2-3; weak D call: TRBD1 (5 bases). Germline V gene data show CDR1 as KGHDR and CDR2 as SFDVKD. Between the trimmed V and J ends, which lost 2 bases and 2 bases, there was a span of 10 bases. The CDR3 spans 15 residues. The CDR3 protein is CATSDSGKFTDTQYF. The CDR3 DNA sequence: TGTGCCACCAGTGATTCAGGGAAGTTCACAGATACGCAGTATTTT.

The chain combines TRBV6-6 with TRBJ2-1; D is ambiguous. CDR3 length equals 13 residues. Between the trimmed V and J ends, which lost 0 bases and 8 bases, there was a span of 8 bases. CDR1 and CDR2 (germline): MNHNY, SVGAGI (reference sequence). The CDR3 sequence is CASSYSRHYEQFF. The CDR3 DNA is TGTGCCAGCAGTTACTCGAGGCACTATGAGCAGTTCTTC.

The rearrangement joins TRBV6-5 to TRBJ1-5, with TRBD1 as a possible D gene (5 bases). V lost 5 bases to trimming and J lost 1 base, with 15 bases between them. Germline lookup yields CDR1 MNHEY and CDR2 SVGAGI. The CDR3 has 16 amino acids. The CDR3 protein is CASSAGGTGSNQPQHF. The CDR3 nucleotides read TGTGCCAGCAGTGCCGGAGGGACGGGGAGCAATCAGCCCCAGCATTTT.

This clonotype was recorded at least ten times. The chain employs TRBV7-9 and TRBJ2-7, with 9 bases that match TRBD2. J gave up 7 bases and V 5 bases, and 12 bases lay outside the gene matches. The CDR3 extends over 15 amino acids. CDR1 SEHNR and CDR2 FQNEAQ come from the germline V gene (reference sequence). CDR3 loop: CASSAGGDKPKEQYF. The CDR3 DNA is TGTGCCAGCAGCGCGGGGGGGGACAAGCCGAAAGAGCAGTACTTC.

The rearrangement links TRBV12-3 or TRBV12-4 to TRBJ2-5; D is undetermined. The ends were cut back, 7 bases at V and 4 bases at J, with 16 bases in the middle. This CDR3 has 14 amino acids. The DNA for the CDR3 is TGTGCCAGCAATTTGAGAAGTCGGGCAGAGACCCAGTACTTC. Its protein is CASNLRSRAETQYF.

The V call is TRBV7-2, the J call TRBJ2-1; 12 nucleotides align to TRBD2. Germline CDR1 reads SGHTA; CDR2 reads FQGNSA. CDR3 length equals 15 residues. Trimming cost V 5 bases and J 7 bases; bases outside gene matches: 6. CDR3 sequence reads: CASSRVGLAGNEQFF. CDR3 coding DNA: TGTGCCAGCAGCCGCGTCGGACTAGCGGGAAATGAGCAGTTCTTC. Using reference TRBV7-2 and TRBJ2-1 for the parts outside the CDR3, the full variable domain is GAGVSQSPSNKVTEKGKDVELRCDPISGHTALYWYRQSLGQGLEFLIYFQGNSAPDKSGLPSDRFSAERTGGSVSTLTIQRTQQEDSAVYLCASSRVGLAGNEQFFGPGTRLTVL.

This clonotype occurred many times. The chain links TRBV28 to TRBJ2-2, with D hard to call. This CDR3 contains 13 residues. The germline gives CDR1 MDHEN, CDR2 SYDVKM. V was trimmed by 6 bases and J by 0 bases, leaving 5 bases between them. CDR3 protein: CASRFPNTGELFF. The CDR3 nucleotides are TGTGCCAGCAGATTTCCGAACACCGGGGAGCTGTTTTTT. Based on the CDR3 plus reference TRBV28 and TRBJ2-2, the full variable domain is DVKVTQSSRYLVKRTGEKVFLECVQDMDHENMFWYRQDPGLGLRLIYFSYDVKMKEKGDIPEGYSVSREKKERFSLILESASTNQTSMYLCASRFPNTGELFFGEGSRLTVL.

This sequence joins TRBV19 and TRBJ1-3; no firm D call. Trimming took 3 bases from V and 2 from J, leaving 11 bases between them. CDR1 is LNHDA and CDR2 is SQIVND in the germline V gene (reference sequence). The CDR3 is 15 residues long. The DNA of the CDR3 is TGTGCCAGTAGTATCACCAGCCAGCCTGGAAACACCATATATTTT. This translates into CASSITSQPGNTIYF. The full variable domain, rest sourced from reference TRBV19 and TRBJ1-3, is DGGITQSPKYLFRKEGQNVTLSCEQNLNHDAMYWYRQDPGQGLRLIYYSQIVNDFQKGDIAEGYSVSREKKESFPLTVTSAQKNPTAFYLCASSITSQPGNTIYFGEGSWLTVV.